These 4 T cell receptor beta chains came from one sample sequenced in a study of PD-1 blockade in mismatch repair-deficient tumors. Using immunoSEQ multiplex PCR, the repertoire was profiled, and TCRdb retains in-frame clones only, with some absent. The table includes 65,000 to 80,000 clones, almost 80% detected once. The starting material was peripheral blood, obtained 2 weeks after starting pembrolizumab. These TCRs come from an adult with mismatch repair-deficient cancer.

This clone was observed a few times. The chain links TRBV6-1 to TRBJ2-7, with TRBD2 identical over 9 bases. Germline CDR1 and CDR2: MNHNS and SASEGT. This CDR3 comprises 17 residues. V shed 2 bases, J shed 2 bases, and the junction held 10 bases outside the gene matches. DNA for the CDR3: TGTGCCAGCAGTGAATGGGGGTTAGCGGGAGAACCCTACGAGCAGTACTTC. It codes for CASSEWGLAGEPYEQYF.

This clone is labeled medium-sized. The CDR3 sequence: CASSRGGDLNEQFF. CDR3 nucleotide sequence: TGTGCCAGCAGCCGAGGGGGCGATTTAAATGAGCAGTTCTTC. The chain joins TRBV11-1 to TRBJ2-1, with 7 bases fitting TRBD1. The germline gives CDR1 SGHAT, CDR2 FQDESV (reference sequence). The CDR3 sequence is 14 residues long. The ends lost 5 bases at V and 7 bases at J; junction bases unmatched: 8.

In its sample, this clone was seen a few times. This chain connects TRBV9 to TRBJ1-2; D might be TRBD1 (6 bases). Germline V gene sequence: CDR1 SGDLS, CDR2 YYNGEE. Trimming stripped 2 bases from V and 7 bases from J, with 15 bases between. The CDR3 runs to 14 residues. The CDR3 nucleotides are TGTGCCAGCAGCGTCTACAGGGAAATGGGTGGCTACACCTTC. It translates to CASSVYREMGGYTF.

This clone was seen only a few times. This rearrangement joins TRBV6-6 to TRBJ1-5; 7 nucleotides match TRBD1. Germline V gene lookup returns CDR1 MNHNY and CDR2 SVGAGI (reference sequence). The CDR3 has 13 residues. V was pared by 11 bases and J by 1 base, with 5 bases of the junction left unmatched. The CDR3 region is CASATGSNQPQHF. The CDR3 DNA follows: TGTGCCTCCGCGACAGGGAGCAATCAGCCCCAGCATTTT.